This T cell receptor beta chain is from a study of T cells in tumors after PD-1 blockade. Study in general: Daily vismodegib 150 mg continued in a subset of anti-PD-1-treated patients.

Profiling relied on immunoSEQ multiplex PCR, and the TCRdb table lists in-frame clones only, not all of them. The data show about 63,000 clones, around 74% seen once. The receptor was derived from a human donor with basal cell carcinoma. The sequencing here drew on PBMCs, taken after anti-PD-1 treatment.

The CDR3: CASSPSGVLYTYNEQFF. CDR3 DNA sequence: TGTGCCAGCAGCCCGAGTGGGGTGTTGTACACCTACAATGAGCAGTTCTTC. V is TRBV11-3 and J is TRBJ2-1; D remains unclear. The germline CDR1 and CDR2 sequences are SGHNT and YENEEA. Trimming shortened V by 5 bases and J by 2 bases, and 19 bases separated the two germline ends. This CDR3 comprises 17 residues.